This T cell receptor beta chain was documented in a study of blood T cells in healthy people across ages. Study results and caveats: TCR beta diversity per million T cells fell roughly linearly with age.

This clonotype was observed a handful of times. Its antigen remains unknown. The authors ran a second PCR of 7 to 11 cycles using a sample-barcoded 5' primer and a J-beta primer mix. TCRdb re-analysed the 5' RACE reads in MiXCR, keeping a single row per CDR3 protein. The table lists roughly 800,000 distinct CDR3 sequences, around 25% of them singletons. J gave up 2 bases and V 6 bases, and 14 bases lay outside the gene matches. The length of the CDR3 is 17 residues. These data also formed part of another study, on T cells of mothers and their children. As reported in that work: The cDNA synthesis received all extracted RNA, at around 1.6 ug per 15 ul. None of the identified T cell clones proved to be persistent microchimeric clones.

This clonotype was sampled from a boy aged 5 to 17 in good health. Sequencing input: blood. The rearrangement links TRBV12-3 or TRBV12-4 to TRBJ2-7; TRBD2 agrees at 9 bases. The CDR3 region is CASSQGAGGPPTYEQYF. As DNA, the CDR3 is TGTGCCAGCAGCCAGGGAGCGGGAGGACCGCCCACCTACGAGCAGTACTTC.